This T cell receptor (beta chain) was profiled in a study of T-cell memory formation after mild COVID-19. From 5'RACE with constant-segment primers came TCR alpha and TCR beta cDNA libraries that carried sample barcodes and UMIs. TCRdb independently ran MiXCR on the 5' RACE reads; one entry per CDR3 protein. The sample includes roughly 300,000 distinct CDR3 sequences, approximately 14% of them seen just once. The V end lost 4 bases, the J end lost 1 base, and 11 bases lay between the germline ends. CDR3 length: 15 residues. From germline, CDR1 is LGHDT and CDR2 YNNKEL (reference sequence). Study observations and caveats: Day 15 to 85 contracting clones showed balanced CD4/CD8; later expanders leaned CD4+.

This clonotype has just a few counts. The antigen remains unidentified. Source material: PBMCs or a T cell subset sorted from them (not recorded which). The chain uses TRBV3-1 and TRBJ2-4; D is possibly TRBD1 or TRBD2 (5 bases each). This clonotype was obtained from a man between 18 and 35 years old who had mild COVID-19 (a few samples of this study predate the infection). Cell type and time point are not known. The CDR3 is CASSLLGTAKNIQYF. The CDR3 nucleotides read TGTGCCAGCAGCCTCCTAGGGACGGCCAAAAACATTCAGTACTTC. Based on the CDR3 plus reference TRBV3-1 and TRBJ2-4, the full variable domain is DTAVSQTPKYLVTQMGNDKSIKCEQNLGHDTMYWYKQDSKKFLKIMFSYNNKELIINETVPNRFSPKSPDKAHLNLHINSLELGDSAVYFCASSLLGTAKNIQYFGAGTRLSVL.